This TCR beta chain emerged from a study of glioma-infiltrating T cells. Amplification of TCR alpha and beta CDR3 regions from RNA used iRepertoire nested multiplex PCR. Input was 100-400 ng of tissue mRNA or PBMC total RNA. TCRdb redid the calling of the multiplex PCR reads with MiXCR, one entry per CDR3 protein. The sample lists roughly 100,000 distinct CDR3 sequences, roughly 37% occurring once. The germline V gene encodes CDR1 MNHEY and CDR2 SVGAGI. This CDR3 region has 14 residues. After removal of 4 bases from V and 3 bases from J, the junction contained 3 bases not matched to a gene. Of note for this clonotype: Antigen unknown.

Study results and caveats: Gliomas, especially low-grade, showed above-expected tissue-blood divergence; non-neoplastic patients showed below. CDR3 overlap between tissue and blood was very small.

The source of this sequence is a human donor with low-grade glioma or glioblastoma, undergoing nonglioma brain surgery, or in good health (not recorded which). The chain uses TRBV6-5 and TRBJ2-1, with 7 bases identical to TRBD2. Sequencing was carried out using glioma tissue, nonneoplastic brain tissue, or PBMCs (not recorded which). CDR3 sequence (DNA): TGTGCCAGCAGTTCAGCGGGACTCTACAATGAGCAGTTCTTC. Translation gives CASSSAGLYNEQFF.